What follows are 20 T cell receptor beta chains derived from one specimen sequenced in a study of T cells after yellow fever vaccination. TCRdb processed the 5' RACE reads anew with MiXCR; each CDR3 protein has one entry. The sample gives about 400,000 distinct CDR3 sequences, under 7.5% of which show up once; approximately 16% is in the top ten. This specimen was PBMCs, taken 5 days after the yellow fever booster vaccination. The receptors were gathered from a man aged 25 to 40 who received the YFV17D yellow fever vaccine.

This clonotype was recorded at least ten times. The V gene is TRBV5-1, the J gene TRBJ2-5; no reliable D call. Deletions cut 4 bases from V and 3 bases from J, with 13 bases between. Per the germline V gene, CDR1 is SGHRS and CDR2 is YFSETQ. This CDR3 contains 14 residues. The CDR3 DNA reads TGCGCCAGCAGCGCGCTTGAATACGAAGAGACCCAGTACTTC. This codes for CASSALEYEETQYF.

The chain employs TRBV11-1 and TRBJ2-1, with 7 bases matching TRBD2. With 5 bases clipped from V and 0 bases from J, the junction kept 13 bases outside the gene matches. Germline CDR1 and CDR2: SGHAT and FQDESV (reference sequence). The CDR3 runs to 18 residues. The CDR3 loop reads CASSPAASRGSSYNEQFF. CDR3 nucleotide sequence: TGTGCCAGCAGCCCTGCGGCCTCACGCGGGAGCTCCTACAATGAGCAGTTCTTC.

This clonotype was counted between two and nine times. The chain joins TRBV12-3 or TRBV12-4 to TRBJ2-7, with D maybe TRBD1 (5 bases). Between the trimmed V and J ends, which lost 6 bases and 4 bases, there was a span of 13 bases. The CDR3 is made up of 13 amino acids. The CDR3 loop is CASRAWGGYEQYF. In DNA, the CDR3 is TGTGCCAGCAGAGCTTGGGGCGGTTACGAGCAGTACTTC.

This clonotype was observed many times. V and J are TRBV20-1 and TRBJ2-5; TRBD2 matches 8 bases. Unmatched junction bases numbered 8, after V lost 3 bases and J lost 5 bases. The CDR3 sequence is 14 residues long. Germline CDR1 reads DFQATT; CDR2 reads SNEGSKA (reference sequence). The CDR3 spells CSASPGGPRETQYF. The CDR3 nucleotides are TGCAGTGCTAGTCCGGGAGGGCCCCGGGAGACCCAGTACTTC.

This clonotype has at least ten counts. The CDR3 loop is CASSRTSGTSGANVLTF. Written as DNA, the CDR3 is TGTGCCAGCAGCCGGACTAGCGGGACCTCTGGGGCCAACGTCCTGACTTTC. The chain uses TRBV4-2 and TRBJ2-6, with TRBD2 matching 12 bases. Germline trimming cut 4 bases from V and 0 bases from J; bases unmatched to any gene: 1. The CDR3 sequence is 17 residues long. Germline lookup yields CDR1 LGHNA and CDR2 YNFKEQ.

This clonotype was counted only a few times. The rearrangement links TRBV2 to TRBJ1-2; D may be TRBD1 (5 bases). The CDR3 consists of 13 residues. Trimming pared 8 bases from V and 3 bases from J, leaving 13 bases between. The germline V gene has CDR1 SNHLY and CDR2 FYNNEI. CDR3 nucleotide sequence: TGTGCCAGCTACGGAGGGGACCACTATGGCTACACCTTC. Its protein is CASYGGDHYGYTF. Variable domain in full (rest from reference TRBV2 and TRBJ1-2): EPEVTQTPSHQVTQMGQEVILRCVPISNHLYFYWYRQILGQKVEFLVSFYNNEISEKSEIFDDQFSVERPDGSNFTLKIRSTKLEDSAMYFCASYGGDHYGYTFGSGTRLTVV.

Ten or more counts support this clonotype. The J gene is TRBJ2-6, the V gene TRBV5-1; maybe TRBD2 (5 bases). V was trimmed by 0 bases and J by 2 bases, leaving 6 bases between them. There are 15 residues in the CDR3. Germline CDR1 reads SGHRS; CDR2 reads YFSETQ. The CDR3 bases are TGCGCCAGCAGCTTGGACGGGGCTGGGGCCAACGTCCTGACTTTC. It codes for CASSLDGAGANVLTF.

The chain recombines TRBV19 with TRBJ2-2; D possibly uses TRBD1 or TRBD2 (6 bases each). Between the trimmed V and J ends, which lost 8 bases and 2 bases, there was a span of 12 bases. Germline loops: CDR1 LNHDA, CDR2 SQIVND (reference sequence). This CDR3 region has 14 residues. The CDR3 nucleotides are TGTGCCAGTGGGGGGCGATCTAACACCGGGGAGCTGTTTTTT. This sequence encodes CASGGRSNTGELFF.

This clonotype was recorded at least ten times. V usage is TRBV20-1 and J usage is TRBJ2-1, with TRBD1 as a possible D gene (6 bases). Trimming shortened V by 6 bases and J by 6 bases, and 12 bases separated the two germline ends. The CDR3 sequence is 12 residues long. Germline CDR1 DFQATT, CDR2 SNEGSKA (reference sequence). CDR3 residues: CSARQGFNEQFF. CDR3 nucleotides: TGCAGTGCGAGGCAGGGGTTCAATGAGCAGTTCTTC.

This chain uses TRBV4-3 with TRBJ2-3, with 11 bases fitting TRBD2. V dropped 0 bases and J dropped 6; count of bases not matched to a gene: 8. This CDR3 has 17 amino acids. Germline lookup yields CDR1 LGHNA and CDR2 YSLEER. The CDR3 nucleotides read TGCGCCAGCAGCCAAGATATAGCGGGAGGGTTGCAGGATACGCAGTATTTT. Encoded protein: CASSQDIAGGLQDTQYF.

CDR3 DNA: TGTGCCAGCAGTTACGCCGGACCTGGAGGATCTGAGACCCAGTACTTC. It encodes CASSYAGPGGSETQYF. This chain joins TRBV6-5 and TRBJ2-5; a weak D match, TRBD2 (5 bases). CDR1 is MNHEY and CDR2 is SVGAGI in the germline V gene. Trimming stripped 2 bases from V and 5 bases from J, with 18 bases between. The CDR3 is made up of 16 amino acids.

This clonotype was counted between two and nine times. This chain joins TRBV29-1 and TRBJ2-5, with D hard to call. V was cut by 7 bases and J by 5 bases, with 11 bases left in between. The germline gives CDR1 SQVTM, CDR2 ANQGSEA. The CDR3 length is 11 residues. CDR3 sequence reads: CSAGAAETQYF. CDR3 sequence (DNA): TGCAGCGCCGGCGCGGCGGAGACCCAGTACTTC.

This clonotype has just a few counts. The V call is TRBV4-3, the J call TRBJ2-3, with 10 bases fitting TRBD2. V lost 5 bases, J lost 7 bases, and 12 bases stayed unmatched. Germline CDR1 and CDR2: LGHNA and YSLEER. The CDR3 is made up of 16 amino acids. DNA of the CDR3: TGCGCCAGCAGCTCCGGGACTAGCGAAAGAAGGTATACGCAGTATTTT. This gives the protein CASSSGTSERRYTQYF.

This clonotype was seen more than once but under ten times. The CDR3 DNA reads TGTGCCAGCAGCCTTACTAGCGGGAGGGATGAGCAGTTCTTC. Its protein is CASSLTSGRDEQFF. The V gene is TRBV7-3, the J gene TRBJ2-1; the match to TRBD2 covers 13 bases. This CDR3 is built from 14 residues. Germline trimming cut 5 bases from V and 8 bases from J; bases unmatched to any gene: 3. The germline CDR1 and CDR2 sequences are SGHTA and FQGTGA.

A word on this clonotype: The junction and the germline gene differ at one end; a read error may be behind it. The J gene is TRBJ2-7, the V gene TRBV28, with D possibly being TRBD2 (5 bases). The CDR3 has 11 residues. Germline V gene sequence: CDR1 MDHEN, CDR2 SYDVKM. This chain's CDR3 is CASSLWGAQDF. CDR3 DNA sequence: TGTGCCAGCAGTTTATGGGGAGCCCAGGACTTC.

This clonotype was seen only a few times. The rearrangement links TRBV29-1 to TRBJ2-1; D gene uncertain. Germline V lookup: CDR1 SQVTM, CDR2 ANQGSEA. The CDR3 runs to 13 residues. Trimming pared 4 bases from V and 4 bases from J, leaving 11 bases between. Here the CDR3 DNA reads TGCAGCGTTGCGGGCCAAACGTACAATGAGCAGTTCTTC. Its translation is CSVAGQTYNEQFF.

The V and J genes are TRBV16 and TRBJ1-4; the D gene is possibly TRBD1 (5 bases). V lost 3 bases to trimming and J lost 8 bases, with 13 bases between them. Germline CDR1 and CDR2: KGHSY and FQNENV. The CDR3 sequence is 14 residues long. The CDR3 is CASSHDSSVEKLFF. CDR3 nucleotide sequence: TGTGCCAGCAGCCACGACAGCTCGGTGGAAAAACTGTTTTTT.

This clonotype was recorded at least ten times. The J gene is TRBJ2-1, the V gene TRBV6-6; possible D gene TRBD1, 6 bases. The CDR3 sequence is 12 residues long. The germline gives CDR1 MNHNY, CDR2 SVGAGI (reference sequence). V gave up 2 bases and J gave up 10 bases, with 9 bases separating them. The CDR3 nucleotides are TGTGCCAGCAGTTACCAGGGGCGCGAGCAGTTCTTC. Protein: CASSYQGREQFF.

The rearrangement links TRBV7-8 to TRBJ2-2; perhaps TRBD1 as D (6 bases). The germline V and J ends were trimmed by 4 bases and 5 bases, with 11 bases remaining between them. The germline V gene has CDR1 SGHVS and CDR2 FQNEAQ. The CDR3 consists of 14 residues. CDR3 bases: TGTGCCAGCAGCTCACAGGGTTATACCGGGGAGCTGTTTTTT. This gives the protein CASSSQGYTGELFF.

This chain links TRBV5-1 with TRBJ2-5; 11 bases fit TRBD2. Germline V gene data show CDR1 as SGHRS and CDR2 as YFSETQ. The CDR3 covers 14 residues. J gave up 5 bases and V 10 bases, and 10 bases lay outside the gene matches. The CDR3 nucleotides read TGCGCCTCAACTAGCGGGAGTGGAATCGAGACCCAGTACTTC. Translating it yields CASTSGSGIETQYF.